Sequencing of this T cell receptor beta chain was carried out in a study of cytomegalovirus exposure and HLA in healthy donors. The study drew the donors from its approximately 110-subject validation cohort, separate from the roughly 700-subject first cohort. Trimming removed 8 bases at V and 3 bases at J, with 14 bases between. The germline gives CDR1 GTSNPN, CDR2 SVGIG (reference sequence). This CDR3 spans 12 amino acids. Method: immunoSEQ multiplex PCR; TCRdb's copy keeps in-frame clones and lacks some. The repertoire has over 150,000 clones, 70% to 90% of them found once; the top ten carry around 22%.

The sequenced material came from PBMCs. The source of this sequence is a man aged 18 to 35 in good health and CMV-seropositive. The chain uses TRBV30 and TRBJ2-7, with D maybe TRBD2 (5 bases). As DNA, the CDR3 is TGTGCCCGGGGAGTTTCTGGCTACGAGCAGTACTTC. This codes for CARGVSGYEQYF.